Below, 10 T cell receptor beta chains from the same sample are listed, as sequenced in a study of beta chain features in type 1 diabetes (dated by TCRdb to between 2017 and 2018). Study-wide conclusions, independent of this receptor: A moderate but significant shortening of TCRB CDR3 length was observed in type 1 diabetes patients in all four CD4+ subsets.

The library was produced with the immunoSEQ multiplex PCR assay. The entire isolated RNA was reverse transcribed using the High Capacity cDNA Reverse Transcription Kit, and thus expressed TCRB transcripts were sequenced. Held by TCRdb, this immuneACCESS table contains in-frame sequences only and omits some clones. Under half of the omission traces to an unresolved V gene where checked; the cause of the rest is unknown. The sample yields approximately 280,000 clones; approximately 16% were counted once. Around 0.015% of the sample is held by the ten biggest clonotypes. The antigens these receptors bind are not known. The sample consisted of naive CD4+ T cells from blood. The cell subset or site label, read with the paper, signifies: true naive CD4+ T cells. The source is a man aged 18 to 29 with type 1 diabetes.

This clone was observed a handful of times. The rearrangement uses TRBV2 and TRBJ2-5, with 14 positions matching TRBD2. The CDR3 spans 14 residues. V lost 8 bases to trimming and J lost 6 bases; unmatched junction nucleotides: 5. CDR1 and CDR2 from the germline V gene are SNHLY and FYNNEI. Written as DNA, the CDR3 is TGTGCCAGCGAGGGACTAGCGGGGGTCCAGACCCAGTACTTC. Translated: CASEGLAGVQTQYF.

The gene calls are TRBV29-1 and TRBJ2-3, with TRBD1 identical over 7 bases. The ends lost 3 bases at V and 4 bases at J; junction bases unmatched: 4. Germline V gives CDR1 SQVTM, CDR2 ANQGSEA. The CDR3 is 13 amino acids. CDR3 DNA: TGCAGCGTTGATGACAGGGCCCCAGATACGCAGTATTTT. The encoded protein is CSVDDRAPDTQYF.

This clone came up a few times. CDR3 sequence: CAIPSGSYAHEQYF. DNA for the CDR3: TGTGCCATCCCCTCCGGGTCCTACGCCCACGAGCAGTACTTC. The V call is TRBV10-3, the J call TRBJ2-7; D call uncertain. Trimming took off 8 bases at V and 5 bases at J, with 19 bases between the two ends. Germline V CDR1 and CDR2: ENHRY, SYGVKD. The length of the CDR3 is 14 residues.

V is TRBV5-1 and J is TRBJ1-5; TRBD1 matches at 10 bases. This CDR3 has 15 amino acids. Trimming at V came to 5 bases and at J to 6 bases, leaving 8 bases not matched to a gene. From germline, CDR1 is SGHRS and CDR2 YFSETQ. CDR3 protein: CASSQGTGVGQPQHF. The CDR3 nucleotides read TGCGCCAGCAGTCAAGGGACAGGGGTCGGTCAGCCCCAGCATTTT. The entire variable domain, with the rest obtained from reference TRBV5-1 and TRBJ1-5, is as follows: KAGVTQTPRYLIKTRGQQVTLSCSPISGHRSVSWYQQTPGQGLQFLFEYFSETQRNKGNFPGRFSGRQFSNSRSEMNVSTLELGDSALYLCASSQGTGVGQPQHFGDGTRLSIL.

This clone was detected only a few times. This chain uses TRBV6-5 with TRBJ2-1, with 11 bases fitting TRBD2. CDR3 size: 15 residues. With 4 bases clipped from V and 7 bases from J, the junction kept 6 bases outside the gene matches. The V gene's germline CDR1 is MNHEY and CDR2 SVGAGI. The CDR3 loop is CASSFTSGSLNEQFF. The CDR3 region has the DNA TGTGCCAGCAGTTTTACTAGCGGGAGTTTGAATGAGCAGTTCTTC.

The chain carries TRBV9 and TRBJ2-2; TRBD2 aligns across 7 bases. The CDR3 is made up of 16 amino acids. Germline lookup yields CDR1 SGDLS and CDR2 YYNGEE. J gave up 5 bases and V 0 bases, and 7 bases lay outside the gene matches. CDR3 sequence: CASSVGLAVKTGELFF. In nucleotides, the CDR3 is TGTGCCAGCAGCGTAGGGCTAGCGGTTAAGACCGGGGAGCTGTTTTTT.

The chain combines TRBV4-3 with TRBJ1-5, with D possibly matching TRBD1 (6 bases). Germline loops: CDR1 LGHNA, CDR2 YSLEER. The V gene lost 0 bases and the J gene lost 9 bases, with 18 bases spanning the gap. The CDR3 sequence is 16 residues long. The CDR3 nucleotides read TGCGCCAGCAGCCAAGATCCCCAGGGGTTGAGGGGGCCCCAGCATTTT. It translates to CASSQDPQGLRGPQHF.

This clone was counted a few times. This sequence joins TRBV6-6 and TRBJ1-1; unclear D gene. CDR1 is MNHNY, CDR2 SVGAGI, per germline (reference sequence). This CDR3 comprises 11 residues. Trimming took off 7 bases at V and 2 bases at J, with 5 bases between the two ends. The DNA for the CDR3 is TGTGCCAGCACCTTCAACACTGAAGCTTTCTTT. It is translated as CASTFNTEAFF.

This clone was counted only a few times. The CDR3 bases are TGTGCCTGGAGTGTGCGAGCGGGGACTTTGGCTCGAGGTGAGCAGTTCTTC. Its translation is CAWSVRAGTLARGEQFF. The V call is TRBV30, the J call TRBJ2-1; TRBD2 matches 7 bases. With V trimmed by 0 bases and J by 9 bases, 17 bases remained unmatched. CDR1 and CDR2 (germline): GTSNPN, SVGIG (reference sequence). The CDR3 is 17 amino acids.

This rearrangement joins TRBV6-5 to TRBJ2-1; no definite D call. Germline CDR1 reads MNHEY; CDR2 reads SVGAGI. Trimming left V 6 bases short and J 2 bases short, with 11 bases between. This CDR3 comprises 14 residues. CDR3 in DNA: TGTGCCAGCAGCTATCGCGTCACCTACAATGAGCAGTTCTTC. Amino acid sequence: CASSYRVTYNEQFF.